Listed below are T cell receptor beta chains from one sample, sequenced in a study of CD8 T cells in ankylosing spondylitis. TCRdb redid the calling of the 5' RACE reads with MiXCR, one entry per CDR3 protein. Of about 260,000 distinct CDR3 sequences in the sample, under 30% were seen once. Sequencing input: blood, either unsorted or a sorted T cell fraction (not recorded which). These receptors all come from a male donor with ankylosing spondylitis or in good health (not recorded which). CDR3s include the opening cysteine and the closing phenylalanine or tryptophan. The D gene is left open where the match is weak. Clone size is given for some rows only: seen once, a few or many times, or a class if the clone is expanded.

cdr3_nt: TGCAGCGTTGTATCGCCGACGAACACTGAAGCTTTCTTT; cdr3_aa: CSVVSPTNTEAFF; v_call: TRBV29-1; j_call: TRBJ1-1; d_call: .; clone_size: few
cdr3_nt: TGTGCCAGCAGAGAGGGAGCGAACACCGGGGAGCTGTTTTTT; cdr3_aa: CASREGANTGELFF; v_call: TRBV6-1; j_call: TRBJ2-2; d_call: .; clone_size: once
cdr3_nt: TGCAGTGCTGGTAGCGGGGGCCCCTCTCGGAATGAGCAGTTCTTC; cdr3_aa: CSAGSGGPSRNEQFF; v_call: TRBV20-1; j_call: TRBJ2-1; d_call: TRBD2; clone_size: few
cdr3_nt: TGCAGTGGCAACAGTGGGCAGGAAGAGACCCAGTACTTC; cdr3_aa: CSGNSGQEETQYF; v_call: TRBV20-1; j_call: TRBJ2-5; d_call: .; clone_size: once
cdr3_nt: TGTGCCAGCAGCTTAGAGAAAAGGGCAGAGCAGTTCTTC; cdr3_aa: CASSLEKRAEQFF; v_call: TRBV7-2; j_call: TRBJ2-1; d_call: .; clone_size: many
cdr3_nt: TGCAGCGGAGGGGGAGGGGGCCCAGAGACCCAGTACTTC; cdr3_aa: CSGGGGGPETQYF; v_call: TRBV29-1; j_call: TRBJ2-5; d_call: .; clone_size: .
cdr3_nt: TGCAGTGCTAGAGGCCTCGGGACAGATGACACAGATACGCAGTATTTT; cdr3_aa: CSARGLGTDDTDTQYF; v_call: TRBV20-1; j_call: TRBJ2-3; d_call: TRBD1; clone_size: .
cdr3_nt: TGTGCCAGCTCACCAAGGACAGTCTACAATGAGCAGTTCTTC; cdr3_aa: CASSPRTVYNEQFF; v_call: TRBV18; j_call: TRBJ2-1; d_call: .; clone_size: .
cdr3_nt: TGTGCCATCAGTGAGTCCGGGCCCATGGATGGCTACACCTTC; cdr3_aa: CAISESGPMDGYTF; v_call: TRBV10-3; j_call: TRBJ1-2; d_call: .; clone_size: .
cdr3_nt: TGTGCCAGCAGCTTAGTTGTTCAGGGTAACAATGAGCAGTTCTTC; cdr3_aa: CASSLVVQGNNEQFF; v_call: TRBV11-2; j_call: TRBJ2-1; d_call: .; clone_size: many
cdr3_nt: TGCAGTGCTAGAGTCCTAGCGGGGGGGCTTGTTGAGCAGTTCTTC; cdr3_aa: CSARVLAGGLVEQFF; v_call: TRBV20-1; j_call: TRBJ2-1; d_call: TRBD2; clone_size: .
cdr3_nt: TGCAGCGTCCGGGACAGGGGGGTTACGCAGTATTTT; cdr3_aa: CSVRDRGVTQYF; v_call: TRBV29-1; j_call: TRBJ2-3; d_call: TRBD1; clone_size: .
cdr3_nt: TGCGCCAGCATGGCAGGGGGTACGCAGTATTTT; cdr3_aa: CASMAGGTQYF; v_call: TRBV10-2; j_call: TRBJ2-3; d_call: TRBD1; clone_size: .
cdr3_nt: TGTGCCAGCACCGGCCCAGGGTTCAATCAGCCCCAGCATTTT; cdr3_aa: CASTGPGFNQPQHF; v_call: TRBV6-4; j_call: TRBJ1-5; d_call: .; clone_size: many
cdr3_nt: TGTGCCAGCAGTTACCCCTGGTCCAATGAGCAGTTCTTC; cdr3_aa: CASSYPWSNEQFF; v_call: TRBV6-5; j_call: TRBJ2-1; d_call: .; clone_size: many
cdr3_nt: TGTGCCATCAGATCCCACGGGGGAGTAGCCGGGGAGCTGTTTTTT; cdr3_aa: CAIRSHGGVAGELFF; v_call: TRBV10-3; j_call: TRBJ2-2; d_call: .; clone_size: many
cdr3_nt: TGTGCCATCAGTGAGTCGGGGGGGCTCAATGAGCAGTTCTTC; cdr3_aa: CAISESGGLNEQFF; v_call: TRBV10-3; j_call: TRBJ2-1; d_call: .; clone_size: few
cdr3_nt: TGTGCCAGCAGCCAAGGACAGGGGCTGGGCGAGCAGTACTTC; cdr3_aa: CASSQGQGLGEQYF; v_call: TRBV11-3; j_call: TRBJ2-7; d_call: TRBD1; clone_size: many
cdr3_nt: TGTGCCAGCAGCGAGACAGGCGCGATCTACGAGCAGTACTTC; cdr3_aa: CASSETGAIYEQYF; v_call: TRBV7-9; j_call: TRBJ2-7; d_call: .; clone_size: .
cdr3_nt: TGTGCCAGCAGTATCGACAGTACAGATACGCAGTATTTT; cdr3_aa: CASSIDSTDTQYF; v_call: TRBV25-1; j_call: TRBJ2-3; d_call: .; clone_size: .
cdr3_nt: TGTGCCATCAGGGGAGGGGATCAAGAGACCCAGTACTTC; cdr3_aa: CAIRGGDQETQYF; v_call: TRBV10-3; j_call: TRBJ2-5; d_call: TRBD2; clone_size: .
cdr3_nt: TGCAGTGCTAGGTCAGACTCCTACGAGCAGTACTTC; cdr3_aa: CSARSDSYEQYF; v_call: TRBV20-1; j_call: TRBJ2-7; d_call: .; clone_size: few
cdr3_nt: TGTGCCAGCTCACCATTATCGCTAGCGGGAACCAATGAGTGGGAGTTCTTC; cdr3_aa: CASSPLSLAGTNEWEFF; v_call: TRBV18; j_call: TRBJ2-1; d_call: TRBD2; clone_size: few
cdr3_nt: TGTGCCAGCAGGGTTGGGTCGTCACCCCTCCACTTT; cdr3_aa: CASRVGSSPLHF; v_call: TRBV6-5; j_call: TRBJ1-6; d_call: .; clone_size: few
cdr3_nt: TGTGCCATCAGGGGACAGGGAGGCTCCTACGAGCAGTACTTC; cdr3_aa: CAIRGQGGSYEQYF; v_call: TRBV10-3; j_call: TRBJ2-7; d_call: TRBD1; clone_size: .
cdr3_nt: TGTGCCAGCAGCTTAGCTTCTAGCGGGGCAGATACGCAGTATTTT; cdr3_aa: CASSLASSGADTQYF; v_call: TRBV7-2; j_call: TRBJ2-3; d_call: TRBD2; clone_size: .
cdr3_nt: TGTGCCACCGGAGAGGACAGGGGTGGAGAAAAACTGTTTTTT; cdr3_aa: CATGEDRGGEKLFF; v_call: TRBV10-3; j_call: TRBJ1-4; d_call: TRBD1; clone_size: once
cdr3_nt: TGTGCTAGTGGTTTGGTACTAGCGGGGCCCCACTCCTACAATGAGCAGTTCTTC; cdr3_aa: CASGLVLAGPHSYNEQFF; v_call: TRBV12-5; j_call: TRBJ2-1; d_call: TRBD2; clone_size: many
cdr3_nt: TGTGCCACCAATGACGCACAGGGTCTTGAGCAGTTCTTC; cdr3_aa: CATNDAQGLEQFF; v_call: TRBV24-1; j_call: TRBJ2-1; d_call: .; clone_size: .
cdr3_nt: TGCAGCGTTGATCAGGGCGGGGCCTACAATGAGCAGTTCTTC; cdr3_aa: CSVDQGGAYNEQFF; v_call: TRBV29-1; j_call: TRBJ2-1; d_call: .; clone_size: many
cdr3_nt: TGCGCCAGCAGTTCGGACAGGGACACCCAGTACTTC; cdr3_aa: CASSSDRDTQYF; v_call: TRBV10-1; j_call: TRBJ2-5; d_call: TRBD1; clone_size: .
cdr3_nt: TGCAGCGTAACACTAGCGGGGGGTAGCTCTGGGGCCAACGTCCTGACTTTC; cdr3_aa: CSVTLAGGSSGANVLTF; v_call: TRBV29-1; j_call: TRBJ2-6; d_call: TRBD2; clone_size: many
cdr3_nt: TGCGCCAGCAGCCAAGTAGAGTTTGATAATTCACCCCTCCACTTT; cdr3_aa: CASSQVEFDNSPLHF; v_call: TRBV4-1; j_call: TRBJ1-6; d_call: .; clone_size: few
cdr3_nt: TGTGCCATCAGTGGGGGGACTGCCGGCCCGTTCTTC; cdr3_aa: CAISGGTAGPFF; v_call: TRBV10-3; j_call: TRBJ2-1; d_call: .; clone_size: few
cdr3_nt: TGCGCCAGCAGCTTGGACTCGTTGGAGACCCAGTACTTC; cdr3_aa: CASSLDSLETQYF; v_call: TRBV5-1; j_call: TRBJ2-5; d_call: .; clone_size: .
cdr3_nt: TGTGCCAGCAGTTTATCAGGGAATCAGCCCCAGCATTTT; cdr3_aa: CASSLSGNQPQHF; v_call: TRBV12-3/TRBV12-4; j_call: TRBJ1-5; d_call: .; clone_size: many
cdr3_nt: TGCAGCGTATCCGGGACAGCGAACACTGAAGCTTTCTTT; cdr3_aa: CSVSGTANTEAFF; v_call: TRBV29-1; j_call: TRBJ1-1; d_call: TRBD1; clone_size: .
cdr3_nt: TGTGCCAGCAGTCCCTGGACAGGGCCCCAGCATTTT; cdr3_aa: CASSPWTGPQHF; v_call: TRBV12-3/TRBV12-4; j_call: TRBJ1-5; d_call: TRBD1; clone_size: .
cdr3_nt: TGCAGTGCTAGAGGGTCCGCATTAGGGGGTCCGACGAACACTGAAGCTTTCTTT; cdr3_aa: CSARGSALGGPTNTEAFF; v_call: TRBV20-1; j_call: TRBJ1-1; d_call: .; clone_size: many
cdr3_nt: TGTGCCACCAACCAGGGGGGCATGGAGACCCAGTACTTC; cdr3_aa: CATNQGGMETQYF; v_call: TRBV24-1; j_call: TRBJ2-5; d_call: .; clone_size: many
cdr3_nt: TGCAGTGCTAGAGTTTTAGCGGTCAATGAGCAGTTCTTC; cdr3_aa: CSARVLAVNEQFF; v_call: TRBV20-1; j_call: TRBJ2-1; d_call: .; clone_size: few
cdr3_nt: TGCGCCAGCAGCCCCCGTGAGAGGGCAAGTTTTAGAGAGACCCAGTACTTC; cdr3_aa: CASSPRERASFRETQYF; v_call: TRBV5-1; j_call: TRBJ2-5; d_call: .; clone_size: .
cdr3_nt: TGCGCCAGCAGCTCCACAGGGATAGGCACAGATACGCAGTATTTT; cdr3_aa: CASSSTGIGTDTQYF; v_call: TRBV5-1; j_call: TRBJ2-3; d_call: .; clone_size: .
cdr3_nt: TGCAGTGCCGCCCCGGGGGGGCCCCAGCATTTT; cdr3_aa: CSAAPGGPQHF; v_call: TRBV20-1; j_call: TRBJ1-5; d_call: .; clone_size: few
cdr3_nt: TGTGCCAGCCGTAGGGATCTGAACACTGAAGCTTTCTTT; cdr3_aa: CASRRDLNTEAFF; v_call: TRBV6-1; j_call: TRBJ1-1; d_call: .; clone_size: .
cdr3_nt: TGCAGCGCCCAGAACTGGGACACCGGGGAGCTGTTTTTT; cdr3_aa: CSAQNWDTGELFF; v_call: TRBV29-1; j_call: TRBJ2-2; d_call: .; clone_size: .
cdr3_nt: TGCAGTGCTAGAGTGGGGGCAGGGGCAACAGATACGCAGTATTTT; cdr3_aa: CSARVGAGATDTQYF; v_call: TRBV20-1; j_call: TRBJ2-3; d_call: .; clone_size: .
cdr3_nt: TGCAGTGCCGTTTTTGGACAGACCTACGAGCAGTACTTC; cdr3_aa: CSAVFGQTYEQYF; v_call: TRBV20-1; j_call: TRBJ2-7; d_call: .; clone_size: .
cdr3_nt: TGCAGCGTTTGGCTAGCGGGGGGGAAAGAGACCCAGTACTTC; cdr3_aa: CSVWLAGGKETQYF; v_call: TRBV29-1; j_call: TRBJ2-5; d_call: TRBD2; clone_size: .
cdr3_nt: TGTGCCAGCAGCGCTCGGCTAGCGACGTTAGATACGCAGTATTTT; cdr3_aa: CASSARLATLDTQYF; v_call: TRBV9; j_call: TRBJ2-3; d_call: .; clone_size: .
cdr3_nt: TGCAGTGCGCTACAGGGGAGAGAGACCCAGTACTTC; cdr3_aa: CSALQGRETQYF; v_call: TRBV20-1; j_call: TRBJ2-5; d_call: TRBD1; clone_size: few
cdr3_nt: TGTGCCAGCAGTTCCGGACAGGGGTTGGGAGAGCAGTACTTC; cdr3_aa: CASSSGQGLGEQYF; v_call: TRBV6-5; j_call: TRBJ2-7; d_call: TRBD1; clone_size: .